This TCR beta chain was recorded in a study of cytomegalovirus exposure and HLA in healthy donors. PCR employed 60 Vbeta and 13 Jbeta primers. The table came from immunoSEQ multiplex PCR; TCRdb's copy has only in-frame clones and leaves some out. Reported are roughly 120,000 clones; the ten largest clones contain less than 4.5%. Germline CDR1 reads KGHSH; CDR2 reads LQKENI. Trimming at V came to 3 bases and at J to 9 bases, leaving 10 bases not matched to a gene. The CDR3 runs 16 residues. Sequencing was done on a sample of PBMCs. The TCR sequence derives from a man aged 30-40 years in good health and CMV-seronegative. The V and J genes are TRBV18 and TRBJ2-1, with 11 positions matching TRBD1. CDR3 in DNA: TGTGCCAGCTCACCGGGACAGGGGGTCTCCAATCGTGAGCAGTTCTTC. It is translated as CASSPGQGVSNREQFF.